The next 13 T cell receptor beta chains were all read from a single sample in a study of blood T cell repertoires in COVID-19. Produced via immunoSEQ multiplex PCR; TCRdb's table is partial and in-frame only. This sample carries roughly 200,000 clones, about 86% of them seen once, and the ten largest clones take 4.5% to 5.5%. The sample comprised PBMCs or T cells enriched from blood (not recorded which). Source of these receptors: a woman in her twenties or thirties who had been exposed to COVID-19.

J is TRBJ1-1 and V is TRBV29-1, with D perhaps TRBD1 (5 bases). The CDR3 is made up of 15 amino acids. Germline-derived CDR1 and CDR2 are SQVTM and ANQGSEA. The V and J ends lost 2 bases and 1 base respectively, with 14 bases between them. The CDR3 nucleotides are TGCAGCGTTGAATTATCGGATGGGGCGAACACTGAAGCTTTCTTT. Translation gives CSVELSDGANTEAFF.

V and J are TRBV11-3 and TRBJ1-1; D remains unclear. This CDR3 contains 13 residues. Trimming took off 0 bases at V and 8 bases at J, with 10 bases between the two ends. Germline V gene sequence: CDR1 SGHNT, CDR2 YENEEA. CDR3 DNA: TGTGCCAGCAGCTTAGAATTTCGGCGGGAAGCTTTCTTT. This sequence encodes CASSLEFRREAFF.

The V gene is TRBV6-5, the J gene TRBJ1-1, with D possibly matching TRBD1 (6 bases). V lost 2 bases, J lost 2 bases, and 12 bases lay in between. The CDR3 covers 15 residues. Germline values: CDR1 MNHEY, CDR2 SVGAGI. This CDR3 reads CASSYGRGKNTEAFF. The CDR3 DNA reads TGTGCCAGCAGTTACGGCAGGGGAAAAAACACTGAAGCTTTCTTT.

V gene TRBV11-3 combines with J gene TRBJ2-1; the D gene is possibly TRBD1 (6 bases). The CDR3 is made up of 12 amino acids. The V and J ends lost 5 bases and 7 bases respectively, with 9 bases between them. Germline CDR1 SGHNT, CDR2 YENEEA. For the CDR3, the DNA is TGTGCCAGCAGCCTCGACAGGAATGAGCAGTTCTTC. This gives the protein CASSLDRNEQFF.

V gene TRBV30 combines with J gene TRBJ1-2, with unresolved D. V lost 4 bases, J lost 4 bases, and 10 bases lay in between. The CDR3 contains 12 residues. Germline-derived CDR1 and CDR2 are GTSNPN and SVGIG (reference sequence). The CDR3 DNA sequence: TGTGCCTGGACGGGATCTTCCTATGGCTACACCTTC. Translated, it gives CAWTGSSYGYTF.

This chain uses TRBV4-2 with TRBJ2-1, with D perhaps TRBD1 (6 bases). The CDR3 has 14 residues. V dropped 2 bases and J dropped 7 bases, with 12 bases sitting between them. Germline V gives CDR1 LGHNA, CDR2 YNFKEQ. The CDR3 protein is CASSQILGGNEQFF. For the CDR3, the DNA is TGTGCCAGCAGCCAAATACTAGGGGGAAATGAGCAGTTCTTC.

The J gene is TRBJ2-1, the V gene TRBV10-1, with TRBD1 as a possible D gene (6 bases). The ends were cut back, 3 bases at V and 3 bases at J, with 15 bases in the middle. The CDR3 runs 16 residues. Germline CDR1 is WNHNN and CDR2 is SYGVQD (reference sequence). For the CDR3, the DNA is TGCGCCAGCAGTGAAAACAGGGTTCCCATCTACAATGAGCAGTTCTTC. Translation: CASSENRVPIYNEQFF.

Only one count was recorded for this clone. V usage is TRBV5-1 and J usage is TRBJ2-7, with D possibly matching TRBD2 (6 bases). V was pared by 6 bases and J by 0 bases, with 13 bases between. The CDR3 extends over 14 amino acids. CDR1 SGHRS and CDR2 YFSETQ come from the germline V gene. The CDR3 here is CASMGDWSSYEQYF. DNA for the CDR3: TGCGCCAGCATGGGGGACTGGAGCTCCTACGAGCAGTACTTC.

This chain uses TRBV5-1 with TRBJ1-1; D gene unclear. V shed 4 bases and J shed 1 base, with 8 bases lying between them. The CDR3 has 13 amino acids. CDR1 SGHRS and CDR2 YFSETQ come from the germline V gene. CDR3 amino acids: CASSLTSNTEAFF. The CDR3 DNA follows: TGCGCCAGCAGCCTGACATCGAACACTGAAGCTTTCTTT.

The CDR3 coding sequence is TGTGCCAGCAGCTTAGACGGGACAGGCTACGAGCAGTACTTC. Protein sequence: CASSLDGTGYEQYF. This sequence joins TRBV11-3 and TRBJ2-7, with TRBD1 matching over 8 bases. The germline gives CDR1 SGHNT, CDR2 YENEEA. The V gene end was trimmed by 0 bases and the J gene end by 3 bases; junction bases not matched to a gene: 1. The CDR3 is 14 residues long.

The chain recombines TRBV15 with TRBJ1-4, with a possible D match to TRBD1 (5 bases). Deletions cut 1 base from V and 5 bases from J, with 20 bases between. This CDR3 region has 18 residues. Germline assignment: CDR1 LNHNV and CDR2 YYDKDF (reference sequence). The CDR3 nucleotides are TGTGCCACCAGCAGAGGGGGGACTTCGCAGGGCCGAAATGAAAAACTGTTTTTT. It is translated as CATSRGGTSQGRNEKLFF.

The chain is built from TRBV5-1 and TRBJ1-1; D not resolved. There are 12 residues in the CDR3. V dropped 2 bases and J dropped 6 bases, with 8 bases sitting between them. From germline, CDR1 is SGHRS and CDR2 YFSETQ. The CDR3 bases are TGCGCCAGCAGCTTTGAGGGCGCTGAAGCTTTCTTT. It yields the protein CASSFEGAEAFF.

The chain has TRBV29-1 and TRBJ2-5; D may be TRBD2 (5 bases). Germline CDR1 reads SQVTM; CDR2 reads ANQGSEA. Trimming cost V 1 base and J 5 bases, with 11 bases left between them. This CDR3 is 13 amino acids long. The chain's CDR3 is CSVEVGEGETQYF. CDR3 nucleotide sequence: TGCAGCGTTGAAGTGGGAGAAGGGGAGACCCAGTACTTC.